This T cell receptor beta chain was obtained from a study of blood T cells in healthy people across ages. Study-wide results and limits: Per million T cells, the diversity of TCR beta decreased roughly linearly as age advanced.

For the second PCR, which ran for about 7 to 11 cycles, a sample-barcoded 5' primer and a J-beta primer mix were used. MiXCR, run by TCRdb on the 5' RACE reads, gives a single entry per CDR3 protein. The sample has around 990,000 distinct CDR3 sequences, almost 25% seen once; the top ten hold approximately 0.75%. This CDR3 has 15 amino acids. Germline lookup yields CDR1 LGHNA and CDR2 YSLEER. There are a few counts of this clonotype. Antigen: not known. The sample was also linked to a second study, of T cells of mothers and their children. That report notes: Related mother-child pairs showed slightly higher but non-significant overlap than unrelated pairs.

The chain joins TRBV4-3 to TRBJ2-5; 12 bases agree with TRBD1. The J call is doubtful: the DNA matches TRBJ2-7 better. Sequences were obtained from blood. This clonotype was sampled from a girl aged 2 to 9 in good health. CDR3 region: CASSHGTGGHYEQYF. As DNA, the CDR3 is TGCGCCAGCAGCCACGGGACAGGGGGCCACTACGAGCAGTACTTC.